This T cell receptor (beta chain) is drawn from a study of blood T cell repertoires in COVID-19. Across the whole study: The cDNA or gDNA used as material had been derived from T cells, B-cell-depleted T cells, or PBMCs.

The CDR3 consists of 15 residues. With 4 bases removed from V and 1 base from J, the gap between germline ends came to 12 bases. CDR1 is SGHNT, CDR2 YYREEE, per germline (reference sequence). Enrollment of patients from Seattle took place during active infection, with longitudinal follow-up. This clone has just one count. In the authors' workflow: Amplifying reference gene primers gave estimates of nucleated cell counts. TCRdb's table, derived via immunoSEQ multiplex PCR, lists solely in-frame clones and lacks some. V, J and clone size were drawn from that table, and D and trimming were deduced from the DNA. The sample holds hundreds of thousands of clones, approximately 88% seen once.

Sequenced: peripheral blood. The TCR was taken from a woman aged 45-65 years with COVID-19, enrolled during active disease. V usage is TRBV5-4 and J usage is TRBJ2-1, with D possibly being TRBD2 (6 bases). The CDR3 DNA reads TGTGCCAGCAGCCGGGAGTCTGGATCCTACAATGAGCAGTTCTTC. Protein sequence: CASSRESGSYNEQFF.